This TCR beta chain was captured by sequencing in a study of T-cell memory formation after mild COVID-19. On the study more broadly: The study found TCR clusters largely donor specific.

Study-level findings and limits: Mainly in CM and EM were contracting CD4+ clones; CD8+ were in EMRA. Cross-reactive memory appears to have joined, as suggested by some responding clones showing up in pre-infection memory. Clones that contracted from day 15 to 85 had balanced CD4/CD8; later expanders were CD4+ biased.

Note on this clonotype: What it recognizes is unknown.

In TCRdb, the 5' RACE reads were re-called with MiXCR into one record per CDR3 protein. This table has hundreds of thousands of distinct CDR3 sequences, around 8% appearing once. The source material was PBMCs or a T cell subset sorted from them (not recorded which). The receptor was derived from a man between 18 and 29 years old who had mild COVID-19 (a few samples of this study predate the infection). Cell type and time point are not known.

The CDR3 loop is CASSDPGRGSNEQYF. CDR3 coding DNA: TGTGCCAGCAGTGACCCCGGTCGAGGTTCCAACGAGCAGTACTTC. The rearrangement uses TRBV25-1 and TRBJ2-7; D remains ambiguous. In germline, CDR1 is MGHDK, CDR2 SYGVNS. The CDR3 runs 15 residues. The V end lost 3 bases, the J end lost 5 bases, and 17 bases lay between the germline ends.